These 16 T cell receptor beta chains were all obtained from the same sample, sequenced in a study of T-cell reconstitution after alpha-beta-depleted transplantation in children. Unique molecular identifiers were incorporated when the TCRbeta library was constructed. A single record per CDR3 protein comes from TCRdb applying MiXCR to the PCR reads. In the table there are hundreds of thousands of distinct CDR3 sequences, around a sixth of which are singletons. The material sequenced was PBMCs from the stem cell graft donor, taken from the stem cell graft. The origin of the receptors is a human donor who donated a stem cell graft to a child with acute myeloid leukemia.

This clonotype has more than one count but fewer than ten. J is TRBJ2-2 and V is TRBV5-5; 12 positions agree with TRBD1. Losses at the gene ends were 0 bases for V and 5 bases for J; bases not matched to a gene: 5. Germline CDR1 reads SGHKS; CDR2 reads YYEKEE (reference sequence). The CDR3 runs to 17 residues. CDR3 sequence: CASSLVGTGGGTGELFF. For the CDR3, the DNA is TGTGCCAGCAGCTTGGTTGGGACAGGGGGCGGGACCGGGGAGCTGTTTTTT. Looking up the rest from reference TRBV5-5 and TRBJ2-2 gives the full variable domain: DAGVTQSPTHLIKTRGQQVTLRCSPISGHKSVSWYQQVLGQGPQFIFQYYEKEERGRGNFPDRFSARQFPNYSSELNVNALLLGDSALYLCASSLVGTGGGTGELFFGEGSRLTVL.

In its sample, this clonotype was seen a few times. CDR3 protein: CASSLTGGIYEQYF. The CDR3, as DNA: TGCGCCAGCAGCCTAACAGGGGGCATCTACGAGCAGTACTTC. J is TRBJ2-7 and V is TRBV5-1; 9 bases match TRBD1. V lost 4 bases to trimming and J lost 3 bases; unmatched junction nucleotides: 5. Germline CDR1 SGHRS, CDR2 YFSETQ. CDR3 size: 14 residues.

In its sample, this clonotype was seen a few times. The chain uses TRBV5-1 and TRBJ2-1; 8 positions match TRBD1. The CDR3 totals 13 residues. V dropped 5 bases and J dropped 7; count of bases not matched to a gene: 5. CDR1 is SGHRS and CDR2 is YFSETQ in the germline V gene. This chain's CDR3 is CASRVQGANEQFF. DNA for the CDR3: TGCGCCAGCAGGGTGCAGGGGGCTAATGAGCAGTTCTTC.

On this clonotype itself: Just one base apart from a much larger clone, this may be a read error. The J gene is TRBJ1-1, the V gene TRBV11-1; 9 positions match TRBD1. Losses at the gene ends were 5 bases for V and 3 bases for J; bases not matched to a gene: 4. This CDR3 comprises 14 residues. CDR1 is SGHAT and CDR2 is FQDESV in the germline V gene (reference sequence). The CDR3 loop reads CASSQQGADTEAFF. CDR3 coding DNA: TGTGCCAGCAGCCAACAGGGGGCGGACACTGAAGCTTTCTTT.

In its sample, this clonotype was seen a few times. This chain joins TRBV4-3 and TRBJ2-3; no clear D gene. The V and J ends lost 3 bases and 2 bases respectively, with 15 bases between them. This CDR3 has 16 amino acids. The germline CDR1 and CDR2 sequences are LGHNA and YSLEER. The chain's CDR3 is CASSHLLIPDTDTQYF. CDR3 in DNA: TGCGCCAGCAGCCACCTCCTAATACCGGACACAGATACGCAGTATTTT.

This clonotype turned up a few times. V is TRBV15 and J is TRBJ1-6; D might be TRBD1 (6 bases). V was cut by 7 bases and J by 6 bases, with 10 bases left in between. The germline V gene encodes CDR1 LNHNV and CDR2 YYDKDF (reference sequence). There are 13 residues in the CDR3. CDR3 sequence: CATTDSSNSPLHF. CDR3 in DNA: TGTGCCACCACGGACAGCAGTAATTCACCCCTCCACTTT.

This clonotype was observed many times. The chain employs TRBV3-1 and TRBJ2-5; 10 nucleotides align to TRBD1. CDR1 LGHDT and CDR2 YNNKEL come from the germline V gene (reference sequence). The CDR3 length is 18 residues. Trimming at V came to 3 bases and at J to 2 bases, leaving 12 bases not matched to a gene. Here the CDR3 DNA reads TGTGCCAGCAGCCATCAGACTTTTGGGACAGGGGCGCAAGAGACCCAGTACTTC. This codes for CASSHQTFGTGAQETQYF.

In this sample, this clonotype turned up a few times. The chain couples TRBV7-9 to TRBJ2-5, with D uncertain. Trimming removed 3 bases at V and 7 bases at J, with 24 bases between. Germline CDR1 reads SEHNR; CDR2 reads FQNEAQ (reference sequence). The CDR3 consists of 17 residues. CDR3 in amino acids: CASSFHHKELWSGTQYF. In nucleotides, the CDR3 is TGTGCCAGCAGCTTCCACCACAAGGAATTATGGTCTGGGACCCAGTACTTC.

This clonotype was counted between two and nine times. The chain is built from TRBV5-1 and TRBJ2-3, with TRBD2 matching 8 bases. This CDR3 contains 16 residues. Per the germline V gene, CDR1 is SGHRS and CDR2 is YFSETQ. V gave up 0 bases and J gave up 2 bases; unmatched junction bases: 5. CDR3 sequence reads: CASSLVGGGTTDTQYF. The CDR3 DNA follows: TGCGCCAGCAGCTTGGTTGGCGGGGGGACCACAGATACGCAGTATTTT. The full variable domain, in which reference TRBV5-1 and TRBJ2-3 provide the parts outside the CDR3, is KAGVTQTPRYLIKTRGQQVTLSCSPISGHRSVSWYQQTPGQGLQFLFEYFSETQRNKGNFPGRFSGRQFSNSRSEMNVSTLELGDSALYLCASSLVGGGTTDTQYFGPGTRLTVL.

This clonotype was picked up many times. The chain joins TRBV20-1 to TRBJ1-5; maybe TRBD1 (5 bases). Deletions cut 6 bases from V and 0 bases from J, with 9 bases between. This CDR3 has 13 residues. Per the germline V gene, CDR1 is DFQATT and CDR2 is SNEGSKA (reference sequence). The CDR3 coding sequence is TGCAGTGCAAGACAGAATAGCAATCAGCCCCAGCATTTT. Its translation: CSARQNSNQPQHF.

This clonotype appeared a few times. This chain connects TRBV7-9 to TRBJ1-5, with D possibly being TRBD1 (5 bases). The CDR3 has 17 residues. Trimming stripped 1 base from V and 4 bases from J, with 17 bases between. CDR1 SEHNR and CDR2 FQNEAQ come from the germline V gene (reference sequence). The CDR3 protein is CASSLGTGAPQNQPQHF. The CDR3, as DNA: TGTGCCAGCAGCTTAGGCACAGGTGCTCCCCAAAATCAGCCCCAGCATTTT.

This clonotype was detected only a few times. The chain employs TRBV7-2 and TRBJ2-7; D may correspond to TRBD1 or TRBD2 (5 bases each). The CDR3 has 15 amino acids. CDR1 and CDR2 from the germline V gene are SGHTA and FQGNSA. V was pared by 4 bases and J by 0 bases, with 13 bases between. CDR3 region: CASSSGPLSSYEQYV. DNA of the CDR3: TGTGCCAGCAGCTCGGGACCCCTAAGCTCCTACGAGCAGTACGTC.

This clonotype occurred many times. This chain links TRBV24-1 with TRBJ2-1, with D perhaps TRBD2 (6 bases). The CDR3 length is 12 residues. Germline CDR1 and CDR2: KGHDR and SFDVKD. Trimming removed 3 bases at V and 7 bases at J, with 6 bases between. CDR3: CATSDRGNEQFF. The CDR3, as DNA: TGTGCCACCAGTGATCGGGGGAATGAGCAGTTCTTC.

The V call is TRBV6-2 or TRBV6-3, the J call TRBJ2-7; a possible D gene is TRBD1 (5 bases). V gave up 0 bases and J gave up 4 bases, with 10 bases separating them. CDR3 length: 14 residues. Germline V gene data show CDR1 as MNHEY and CDR2 as SVGEGT. This chain's CDR3 is CASSYSQGAYEQYF. CDR3 DNA sequence: TGTGCCAGCAGTTACTCCCAAGGGGCTTACGAGCAGTACTTC.

The chain uses TRBV5-1 and TRBJ2-5; maybe TRBD2 (5 bases). The V gene lost 3 bases and the J gene lost 7 bases, with 16 bases spanning the gap. The CDR3 contains 14 residues. The germline gives CDR1 SGHRS, CDR2 YFSETQ. The CDR3 bases are TGCGCCAGCAGCTACGAAACGACTAAGGGGACCCAGTACTTC. This sequence encodes CASSYETTKGTQYF.

This clonotype appeared many times. The V gene is TRBV4-3, the J gene TRBJ2-7; D is uncertain. The CDR3 is 15 amino acids. Germline loops: CDR1 LGHNA, CDR2 YSLEER. The V end was cut by 1 base, the J end by 2 bases, with 12 bases between. DNA of the CDR3: TGCGCCAGCAGCCAAGGGAGCTTCAGTACCTACGAGCAGTACTTC. Its protein product is CASSQGSFSTYEQYF.